This entry describes one T cell receptor (beta chain). Its antigen remains unknown. This record belongs to a study of cytomegalovirus exposure and HLA in healthy donors. Background on the study: T cells numbering about 179 million yielded 90 million to 140 million unique TCR beta sequences in an earlier analysis. Study-level findings and limits: Reported findings show TCR beta sequences accurately forecast HLA-A and HLA-B alleles in most subjects.

From germline, CDR1 is SGHTA and CDR2 FQGNSA. V shed 4 bases and J 4 bases; nucleotides not matched to a gene: 11. The CDR3 contains 18 residues. Healthy bone marrow donors made up the donor group. The PCR employed 60 Vbeta primers together with 13 Jbeta primers. The method was immunoSEQ multiplex PCR; TCRdb's version includes in-frame clones alone and lacks a portion of them. The sample includes about 130,000 clones, roughly 70% of them seen just once. The chain uses TRBV7-2 and TRBJ1-3; 12 bases line up with TRBD1. The receptor's source is a woman aged 40 to 55 in good health and CMV-seropositive. Material for sequencing was PBMCs. The DNA for the CDR3 is TGTGCCAGCAGCTCTCAACCCCGGGACAGGGGGCCGGGAAACACCATATATTTT. Translating gives CASSSQPRDRGPGNTIYF. The whole variable domain, filled in from reference TRBV7-2 and TRBJ1-3, reads GAGVSQSPSNKVTEKGKDVELRCDPISGHTALYWYRQSLGQGLEFLIYFQGNSAPDKSGLPSDRFSAERTGGSVSTLTIQRTQQEDSAVYLCASSSQPRDRGPGNTIYFGEGSWLTVV.